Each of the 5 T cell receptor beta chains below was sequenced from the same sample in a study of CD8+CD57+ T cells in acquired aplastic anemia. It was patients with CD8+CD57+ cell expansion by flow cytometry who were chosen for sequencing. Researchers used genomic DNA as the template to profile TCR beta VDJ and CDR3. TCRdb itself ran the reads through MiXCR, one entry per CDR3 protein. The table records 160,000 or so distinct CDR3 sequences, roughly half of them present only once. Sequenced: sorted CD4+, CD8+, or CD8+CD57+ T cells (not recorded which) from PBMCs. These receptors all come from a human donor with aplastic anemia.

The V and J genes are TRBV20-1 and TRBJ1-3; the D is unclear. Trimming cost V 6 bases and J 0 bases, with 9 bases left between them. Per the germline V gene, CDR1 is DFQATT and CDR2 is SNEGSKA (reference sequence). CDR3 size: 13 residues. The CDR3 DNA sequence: TGCAGTGCCAAACTGCTCTCTGGAAACACCATATATTTT. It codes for CSAKLLSGNTIYF.

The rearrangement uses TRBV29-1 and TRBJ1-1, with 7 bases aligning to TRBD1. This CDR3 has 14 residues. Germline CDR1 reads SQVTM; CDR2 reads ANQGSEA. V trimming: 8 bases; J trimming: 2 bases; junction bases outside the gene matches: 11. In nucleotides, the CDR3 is TGCAGCTTGGGGCAGGGGGGAGATAACACTGAAGCTTTCTTT. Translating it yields CSLGQGGDNTEAFF.

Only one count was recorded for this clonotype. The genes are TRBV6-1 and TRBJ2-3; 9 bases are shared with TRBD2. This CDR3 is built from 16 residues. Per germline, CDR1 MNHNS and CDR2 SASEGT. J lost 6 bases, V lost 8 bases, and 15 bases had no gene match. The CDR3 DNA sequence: TGTGCCAGCCGCACGTCCCCTGGACTAGCGCCTGATACGCAGTATTTT. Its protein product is CASRTSPGLAPDTQYF.

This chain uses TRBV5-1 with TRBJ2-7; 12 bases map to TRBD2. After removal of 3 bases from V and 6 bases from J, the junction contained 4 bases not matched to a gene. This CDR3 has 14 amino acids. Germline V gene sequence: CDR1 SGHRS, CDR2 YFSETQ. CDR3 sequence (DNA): TGCGCCAGCAGCTGGACTAGCGGGGACCTCGAGCAGTACGTC. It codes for CASSWTSGDLEQYV.

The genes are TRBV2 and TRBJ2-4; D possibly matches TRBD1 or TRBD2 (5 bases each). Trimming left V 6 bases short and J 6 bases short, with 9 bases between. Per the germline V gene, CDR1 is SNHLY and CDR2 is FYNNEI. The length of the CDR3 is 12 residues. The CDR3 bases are TGTGCCAGCAGCCCCGGGACAAACATTCAGTACTTC. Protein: CASSPGTNIQYF.